This T cell receptor beta chain is from a study of T cells in localized non-small cell lung cancer. Broader study findings: The study found T cell clonality highest in uninvolved adjacent lung, above tumor. Patients showing higher blood T cell density tended to see longer overall survival.

Germline V gene data show CDR1 as MNHEY and CDR2 as SVGAGI. V was trimmed by 6 bases and J by 7 bases, leaving 13 bases between them. CDR3 size: 12 residues. Regarding this clone: Its specificity is unknown.

Here immunoSEQ multiplex PCR was the method, and the copy in TCRdb shows in-frame clones only, minus some. The table lists about 78,000 clones, approximately 84% of them singletons. The chain is built from TRBV6-5 and TRBJ2-7; no reliable D call. This sequence originates from a man aged 35-75 years with stage I lung adenocarcinoma. Sequences were derived from peripheral blood, sampled before any cancer treatment. CDR3: CASSKGPREQYF. For the CDR3, the DNA is TGTGCCAGCAGCAAGGGTCCTCGGGAGCAGTACTTC.